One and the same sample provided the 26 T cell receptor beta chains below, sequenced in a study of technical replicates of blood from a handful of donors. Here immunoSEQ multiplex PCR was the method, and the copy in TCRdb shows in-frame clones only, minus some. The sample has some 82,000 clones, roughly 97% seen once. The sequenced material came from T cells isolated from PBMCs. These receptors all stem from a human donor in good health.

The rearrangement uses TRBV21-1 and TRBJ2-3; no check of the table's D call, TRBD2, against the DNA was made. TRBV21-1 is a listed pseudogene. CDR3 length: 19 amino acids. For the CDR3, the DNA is TGTGCCAGCAGCACGAGCGGGACTAGCGGGCCAGTACCCACAGATACGCAGTATTTT. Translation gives CASSTSGTSGPVPTDTQYF.

CDR3 loop: CASSAGLASRYEQYF. The CDR3 DNA sequence: TGTGCCAGCTCAGCTGGACTAGCTTCCCGGTACGAGCAGTACTTC. This sequence joins TRBV18 and TRBJ2-7; TRBD2 aligns across 8 bases. The CDR3 extends over 15 amino acids. Germline CDR1 and CDR2: KGHSH and LQKENI. V dropped 5 bases and J dropped 4; count of bases not matched to a gene: 10. The full variable domain, its missing parts supplied by reference TRBV18 and TRBJ2-7, is NAGVMQNPRHLVRRRGQEARLRCSPMKGHSHVYWYRQLPEEGLKFMVYLQKENIIDESGMPKERFSAEFPKEGPSILRIQQVVRGDSAAYFCASSAGLASRYEQYFGPGTRLTVT.

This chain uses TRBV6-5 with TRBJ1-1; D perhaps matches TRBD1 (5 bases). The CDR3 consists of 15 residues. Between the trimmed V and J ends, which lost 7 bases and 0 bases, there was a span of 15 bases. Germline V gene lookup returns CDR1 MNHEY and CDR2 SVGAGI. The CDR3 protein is CASTPDGGVNTEAFF. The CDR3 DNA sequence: TGTGCCAGCACCCCGGATGGGGGGGTGAACACTGAAGCTTTCTTT.

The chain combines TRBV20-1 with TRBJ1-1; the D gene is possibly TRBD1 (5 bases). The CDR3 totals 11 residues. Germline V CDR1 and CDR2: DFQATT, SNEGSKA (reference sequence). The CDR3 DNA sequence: TGCAGCGCCTCATCAGGGACTGAAGCTTTCTTT. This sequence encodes CSASSGTEAFF.

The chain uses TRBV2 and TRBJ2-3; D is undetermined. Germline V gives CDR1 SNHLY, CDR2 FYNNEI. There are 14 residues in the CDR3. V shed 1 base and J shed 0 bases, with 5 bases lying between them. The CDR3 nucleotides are TGTGCCAGCAGTGAAGTGGCTAGCACAGATACGCAGTATTTT. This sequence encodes CASSEVASTDTQYF.

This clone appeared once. For the CDR3, the DNA is TGTGCCAGCAGCTCCCGGTGGCGGGAGCCCCCTGGAAACACCATATATTTT. Its translation: CASSSRWREPPGNTIYF. The chain uses TRBV7-8 and TRBJ1-3; no clear D gene. The CDR3 totals 17 residues. V was shortened by 4 bases and J by 2 bases, with 18 bases between the two germline ends. Germline assignment: CDR1 SGHVS and CDR2 FQNEAQ. The whole variable domain, remainder taken from reference TRBV7-8 and TRBJ1-3, is GAGVSQSPRYKVAKRGQDVALRCDPISGHVSLFWYQQALGQGPEFLTYFQNEAQLDKSGLPSDRFFAERPEGSVSTLKIQRTQQEDSAVYLCASSSRWREPPGNTIYFGEGSWLTVV.

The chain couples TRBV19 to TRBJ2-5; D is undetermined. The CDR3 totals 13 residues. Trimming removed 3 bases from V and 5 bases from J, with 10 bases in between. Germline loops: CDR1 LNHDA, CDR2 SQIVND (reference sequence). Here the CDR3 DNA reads TGTGCCAGTAGTATTGAGCCCTGGGAGACCCAGTACTTC. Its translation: CASSIEPWETQYF.

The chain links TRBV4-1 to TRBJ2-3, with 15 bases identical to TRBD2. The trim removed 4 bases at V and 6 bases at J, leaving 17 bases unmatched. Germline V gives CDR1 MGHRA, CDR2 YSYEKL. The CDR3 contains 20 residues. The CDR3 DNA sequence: TGCGCCAGCAGCCTCGGGGGACTAGCGGGGGGTTCAGCCAGCCGGGATACGCAGTATTTT. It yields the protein CASSLGGLAGGSASRDTQYF.

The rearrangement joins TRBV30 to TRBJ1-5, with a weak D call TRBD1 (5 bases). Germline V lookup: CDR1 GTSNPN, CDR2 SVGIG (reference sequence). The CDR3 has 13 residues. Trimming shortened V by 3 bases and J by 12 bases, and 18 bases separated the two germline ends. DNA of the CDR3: TGTGCCTGGAGCGTGACGGGGCGGGGGGGCCAGCATTTT. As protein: CAWSVTGRGGQHF.

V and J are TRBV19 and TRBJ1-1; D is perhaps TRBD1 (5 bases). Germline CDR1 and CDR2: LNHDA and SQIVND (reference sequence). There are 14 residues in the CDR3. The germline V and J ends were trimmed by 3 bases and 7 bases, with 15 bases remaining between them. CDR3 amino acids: CASSMQAGTGEAFF. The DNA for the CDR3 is TGTGCCAGTAGTATGCAGGCGGGGACGGGTGAAGCTTTCTTT.

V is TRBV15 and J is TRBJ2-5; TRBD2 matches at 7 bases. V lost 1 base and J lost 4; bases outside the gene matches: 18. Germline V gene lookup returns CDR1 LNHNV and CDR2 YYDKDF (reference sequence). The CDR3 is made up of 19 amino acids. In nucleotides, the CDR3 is TGTGCCACCAGCAGAGTCCCCAAATTATCGAGCGGCGGGGGAGAGACCCAGTACTTC. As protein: CATSRVPKLSSGGGETQYF.

CDR3 DNA sequence: TGTGCCAGCAGCTTAGCCAGTTTGGGGGCGCTTAAGGAGACCCAGTACTTC. This sequence encodes CASSLASLGALKETQYF. The chain combines TRBV7-6 with TRBJ2-5; the D gene is possibly TRBD1 (6 bases). The V end was cut by 0 bases, the J end by 5 bases, with 19 bases between. This CDR3 has 17 residues. Germline V CDR1 and CDR2: SGHVS, FNYEAQ.

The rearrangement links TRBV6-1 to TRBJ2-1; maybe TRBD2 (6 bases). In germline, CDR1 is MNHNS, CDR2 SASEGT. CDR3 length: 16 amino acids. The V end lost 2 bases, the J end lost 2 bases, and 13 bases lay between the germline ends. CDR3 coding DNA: TGTGCCAGCAGTGAATTCGGCCTAGCGACCTACAATGAGCAGTTCTTC. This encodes CASSEFGLATYNEQFF.

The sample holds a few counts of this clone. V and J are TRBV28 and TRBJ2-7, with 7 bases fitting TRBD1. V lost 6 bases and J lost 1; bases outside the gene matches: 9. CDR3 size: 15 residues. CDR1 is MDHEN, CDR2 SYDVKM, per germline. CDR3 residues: CASRPVTGLSYEQYF. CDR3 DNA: TGTGCCAGCAGACCCGTGACAGGGCTTTCCTACGAGCAGTACTTC.

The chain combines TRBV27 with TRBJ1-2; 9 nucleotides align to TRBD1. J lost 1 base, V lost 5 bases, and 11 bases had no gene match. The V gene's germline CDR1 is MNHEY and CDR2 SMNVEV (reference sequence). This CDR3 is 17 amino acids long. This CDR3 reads CASSPSGTGSINYGYTF. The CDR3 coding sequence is TGTGCCAGCAGTCCCTCCGGGACAGGGTCCATTAACTATGGCTACACCTTC.

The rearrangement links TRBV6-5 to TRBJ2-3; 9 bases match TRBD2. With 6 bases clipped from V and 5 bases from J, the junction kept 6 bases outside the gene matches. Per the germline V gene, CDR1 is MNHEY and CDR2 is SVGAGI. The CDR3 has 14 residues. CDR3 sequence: CASRPASGVDTQYF. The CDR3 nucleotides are TGTGCCAGCAGACCCGCTAGCGGGGTAGATACGCAGTATTTT.

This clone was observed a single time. The CDR3 DNA reads as TGCAGCGTGGAGGAAACAGGGGGTAACTACAATGAGCAGTTCTTC. Protein sequence: CSVEETGGNYNEQFF. The rearrangement joins TRBV29-1 to TRBJ2-1; 8 bases agree with TRBD1. The germline CDR1 and CDR2 sequences are SQVTM and ANQGSEA. With 6 bases clipped from V and 3 bases from J, the junction kept 10 bases outside the gene matches. The CDR3 is 15 residues long.

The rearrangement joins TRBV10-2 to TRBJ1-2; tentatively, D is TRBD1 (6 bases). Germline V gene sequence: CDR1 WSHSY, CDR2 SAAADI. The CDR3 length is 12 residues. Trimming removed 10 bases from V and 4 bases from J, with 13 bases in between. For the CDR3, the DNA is TGCGCCATCCAGACAGGCCCCTATGGCTACACCTTC. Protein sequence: CAIQTGPYGYTF.

This chain's CDR3 is CASSPPTIGKLFF. CDR3 coding DNA: TGTGCCAGCTCCCCGCCGACAATAGGAAAACTGTTTTTT. This rearrangement joins TRBV18 to TRBJ1-4, with D unclear. CDR1 and CDR2 (germline): KGHSH, LQKENI. V lost 6 bases and J 10 bases, leaving 15 bases between the germline ends. This CDR3 has 13 residues.

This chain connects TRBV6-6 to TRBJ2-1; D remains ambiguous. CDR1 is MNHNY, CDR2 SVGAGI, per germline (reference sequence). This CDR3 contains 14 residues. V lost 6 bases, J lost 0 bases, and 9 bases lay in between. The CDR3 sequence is CASRSPGSYNEQFF. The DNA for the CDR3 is TGTGCCAGCAGGTCTCCAGGCTCCTACAATGAGCAGTTCTTC.

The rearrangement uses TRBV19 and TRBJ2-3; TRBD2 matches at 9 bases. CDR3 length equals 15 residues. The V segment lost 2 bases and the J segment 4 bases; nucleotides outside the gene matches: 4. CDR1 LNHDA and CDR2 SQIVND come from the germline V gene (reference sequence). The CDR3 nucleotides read TGTGCCAGTAGTATAAGGCGGGGGGGCTCAGATACGCAGTATTTT. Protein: CASSIRRGGSDTQYF.

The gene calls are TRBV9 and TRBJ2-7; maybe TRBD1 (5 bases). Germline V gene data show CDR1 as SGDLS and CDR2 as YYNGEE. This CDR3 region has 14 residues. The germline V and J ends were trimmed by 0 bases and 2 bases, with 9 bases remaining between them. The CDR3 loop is CASSVGGGTYEQYF. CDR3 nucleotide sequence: TGTGCCAGCAGCGTAGGGGGCGGAACCTACGAGCAGTACTTC.

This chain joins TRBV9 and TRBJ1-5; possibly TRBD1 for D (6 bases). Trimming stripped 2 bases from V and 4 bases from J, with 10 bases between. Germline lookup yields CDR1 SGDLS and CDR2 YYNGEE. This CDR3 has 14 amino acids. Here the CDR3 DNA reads TGTGCCAGCAGCGTTTCAGGGGCTAATCAGCCCCAGCATTTT. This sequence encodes CASSVSGANQPQHF. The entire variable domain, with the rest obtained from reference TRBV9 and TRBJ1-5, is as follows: DSGVTQTPKHLITATGQRVTLRCSPRSGDLSVYWYQQSLDQGLQFLIQYYNGEERAKGNILERFSAQQFPDLHSELNLSSLELGDSALYFCASSVSGANQPQHFGDGTRLSIL.

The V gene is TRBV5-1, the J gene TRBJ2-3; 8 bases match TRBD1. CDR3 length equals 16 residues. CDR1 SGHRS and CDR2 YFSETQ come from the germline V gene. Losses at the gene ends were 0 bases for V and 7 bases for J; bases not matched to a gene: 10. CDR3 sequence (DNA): TGCGCCAGCAGCTTGGCTAGGACAGGGTCCCTTAATACGCAGTATTTT. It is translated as CASSLARTGSLNTQYF. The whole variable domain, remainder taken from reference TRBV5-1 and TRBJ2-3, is KAGVTQTPRYLIKTRGQQVTLSCSPISGHRSVSWYQQTPGQGLQFLFEYFSETQRNKGNFPGRFSGRQFSNSRSEMNVSTLELGDSALYLCASSLARTGSLNTQYFGPGTRLTVL.

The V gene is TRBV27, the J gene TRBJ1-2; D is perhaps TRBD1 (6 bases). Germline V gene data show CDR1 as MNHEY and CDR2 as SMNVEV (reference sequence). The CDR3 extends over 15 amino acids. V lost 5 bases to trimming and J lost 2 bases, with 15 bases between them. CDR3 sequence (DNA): TGTGCCAGCAGTCGGCACGGAGGACAGAACTATGGCTACACCTTC. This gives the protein CASSRHGGQNYGYTF.

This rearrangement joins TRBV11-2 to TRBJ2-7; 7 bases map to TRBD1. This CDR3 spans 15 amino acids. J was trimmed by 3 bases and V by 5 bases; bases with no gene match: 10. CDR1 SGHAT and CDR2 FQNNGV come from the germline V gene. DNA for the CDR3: TGTGCCAGCAGCGTACGGGAAGACAGGGTCTACGAGCAGTACTTC. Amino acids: CASSVREDRVYEQYF.